The 13 T cell receptor beta chains listed next were all sequenced from one sample in a study of response to subunit inactivated influenza vaccine. In TCRdb, the RT-PCR reads were re-called with MiXCR into one record per CDR3 protein. The sample holds about 830,000 distinct CDR3 sequences; 15% to 20% are singletons and the top ten take roughly 11%. The sample in question was PBMCs from blood, obtained more than 4 days after vaccination. These receptor sequences come from a man aged 50-59 years who received an inactivated influenza vaccine.

This clonotype was observed a handful of times. The chain uses TRBV24-1 and TRBJ1-5; no clear D. Trimming removed 6 bases from V and 7 bases from J, with 3 bases in between. This CDR3 is 10 amino acids long. Germline values: CDR1 KGHDR, CDR2 SFDVKD. CDR3 loop: CATSRQPQHF. The DNA for the CDR3 is TGTGCCACCAGTAGGCAGCCCCAGCATTTT.

The chain combines TRBV12-3 or TRBV12-4 with TRBJ1-2; D gene unclear. This CDR3 comprises 12 residues. The germline V and J ends were trimmed by 5 bases and 6 bases, with 10 bases remaining between them. This CDR3 is CASSMTENGYTF. The CDR3 DNA reads as TGTGCCAGCAGTATGACGGAGAATGGCTACACCTTC.

This clonotype was seen more than once but under ten times. The junction departs from germline at one end; a sequencing error may be responsible. As DNA, the CDR3 is TGTGCCAGCAGTTTGGGGGGACAGGGGGCGTCCGGCTACACCTTC. The encoded protein is CASSLGGQGASGYTF. V and J are TRBV5-5 and TRBJ1-2, with TRBD1 matching over 12 bases. Germline V gene lookup returns CDR1 SGHKS and CDR2 YYEKEE (reference sequence). The CDR3 covers 15 residues.

The chain carries TRBV3-1 and TRBJ2-7; 14 bases are a match to TRBD2. This CDR3 comprises 19 residues. V trimming: 0 bases; J trimming: 4 bases; junction bases outside the gene matches: 11. Germline CDR1 is LGHDT and CDR2 is YNNKEL (reference sequence). The CDR3 sequence: CASSQDLDGLAGGHYEQYF. In DNA, the CDR3 is TGTGCCAGCAGCCAAGATCTCGATGGACTAGCGGGGGGCCATTACGAGCAGTACTTC.

This clonotype was detected many times. This rearrangement joins TRBV4-2 to TRBJ2-7, with D possibly being TRBD1 or TRBD2 (5 bases each). The germline CDR1 and CDR2 sequences are LGHNA and YNFKEQ. With 1 base removed from V and 1 base from J, the gap between germline ends came to 8 bases. CDR3 length: 14 amino acids. Here the CDR3 DNA reads TGTGCCAGCAGCCAAGGTGGGGGATCCTACGAGCAGTACTTC. Translation gives CASSQGGGSYEQYF.

In this sample, this clonotype turned up many times. The chain employs TRBV4-1 and TRBJ2-2; 7 bases are shared with TRBD2. The junction had 7 bases not matched to a gene; V was cut back by 1 base and J by 5 bases. Germline assignment: CDR1 MGHRA and CDR2 YSYEKL. CDR3 length: 16 residues. The CDR3 protein is CASSQVLRSGTGELFF. CDR3 sequence (DNA): TGCGCCAGCAGCCAAGTCTTGCGTAGCGGGACCGGGGAGCTGTTTTTT.

This chain connects TRBV21-1 to TRBJ2-1; the table's D gene call, TRBD2, was not cross checked with the DNA. TRBV21-1 is flagged as a pseudogene. There are 20 residues in the CDR3. CDR3: CASSAKGRRGGRDSYNEQFF. The CDR3 DNA is TGTGCCAGCAGCGCCAAGGGCAGACGCGGCGGGAGAGACTCCTACAATGAGCAGTTCTTC.

V gene TRBV20-1 combines with J gene TRBJ2-1; 7 nucleotides align to TRBD1. With V trimmed by 2 bases and J by 9 bases, 7 bases remained unmatched. Germline V CDR1 and CDR2: DFQATT, SNEGSKA (reference sequence). This CDR3 is 13 amino acids long. In DNA, the CDR3 is TGCAGTGCTAGAAGTGACAGGGATTCTGAGCAGTTCTTC. This translates into CSARSDRDSEQFF.

This clonotype was seen at least ten times. The J gene is TRBJ2-7, the V gene TRBV6-5; unclear D gene. The CDR3 is 14 residues long. The germline CDR1 and CDR2 sequences are MNHEY and SVGAGI. The V gene lost 0 bases and the J gene lost 2 bases, with 8 bases spanning the gap. The chain's CDR3 is CASSYSAGTYEQYF. The CDR3 nucleotides read TGTGCCAGCAGTTACTCGGCAGGTACCTACGAGCAGTACTTC.

This clonotype was detected only a few times. The J gene is TRBJ2-1, the V gene TRBV5-1; D perhaps matches TRBD1 (5 bases). The CDR3 is 15 amino acids. Germline V gives CDR1 SGHRS, CDR2 YFSETQ. V was shortened by 4 bases and J by 6 bases, with 17 bases between the two germline ends. The CDR3 DNA is TGCGCCAGCAGCGCAGAAGCAGGGCCGGGCAATGAGCAGTTCTTC. This encodes CASSAEAGPGNEQFF.

This clonotype has more than one count but fewer than ten. V gene TRBV28 combines with J gene TRBJ1-6; D possibly corresponds to TRBD1 (5 bases). The CDR3 spans 18 residues. Trimming took off 5 bases at V and 2 bases at J, with 19 bases between the two ends. Per germline, CDR1 MDHEN and CDR2 SYDVKM. CDR3 amino acids: CASSQAGLPRAYNSPLHF. CDR3 in DNA: TGTGCCAGCAGTCAAGCGGGACTCCCAAGGGCCTATAATTCACCCCTCCACTTT.

This clonotype has at least ten counts. The chain has TRBV15 and TRBJ2-1, with D hard to call. Germline V gene sequence: CDR1 LNHNV, CDR2 YYDKDF (reference sequence). Trimming stripped 9 bases from V and 4 bases from J, with 7 bases between. The CDR3 spans 11 residues. DNA for the CDR3: TGTGCCACGAGAGGTTACAATGAGCAGTTCTTC. Translation gives CATRGYNEQFF.

This clonotype was found many times. V and J are TRBV25-1 and TRBJ1-5; D uncertain. CDR3 length: 13 amino acids. The germline V and J ends were trimmed by 2 bases and 4 bases, with 6 bases remaining between them. Germline assignment: CDR1 MGHDK and CDR2 SYGVNS. CDR3 in amino acids: CASSERANQPQHF. In DNA form, the CDR3 reads TGTGCCAGCAGTGAAAGGGCAAATCAGCCCCAGCATTTT.